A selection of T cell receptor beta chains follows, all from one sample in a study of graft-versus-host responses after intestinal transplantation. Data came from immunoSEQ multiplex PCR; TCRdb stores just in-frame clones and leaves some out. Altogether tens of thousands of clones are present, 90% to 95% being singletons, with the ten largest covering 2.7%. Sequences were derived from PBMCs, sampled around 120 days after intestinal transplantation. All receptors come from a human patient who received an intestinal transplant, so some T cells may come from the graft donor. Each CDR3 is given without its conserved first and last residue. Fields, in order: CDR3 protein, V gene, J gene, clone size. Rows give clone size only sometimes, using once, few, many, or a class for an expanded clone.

CDR3: ASSRAHDSGYYEQY; V: TRBV19; J: -; size: -
CDR3: ASRTGTSGPRFGTQY; V: TRBV2; J: TRBJ2-5; size: -
CDR3: ASRFRGSLPIYT; V: TRBV2; J: TRBJ1-2; size: -
CDR3: ASSPPGGGKTDTQY; V: TRBV28; J: TRBJ2-3; size: once
CDR3: ASSWDSSNEQF; V: TRBV7-9; J: TRBJ2-1; size: -
CDR3: ASSSDRVFSYEQY; V: TRBV7-9; J: -; size: -
CDR3: ASSSGKSGTGELF; V: TRBV28; J: TRBJ2-2; size: -
CDR3: ASSPQSRSYEQY; V: TRBV18; J: TRBJ2-7; size: once
CDR3: ASSRGTGDGYT; V: TRBV4-1; J: TRBJ1-2; size: -
CDR3: ASSQMTGRAYEQY; V: TRBV14; J: TRBJ2-7; size: -
CDR3: ASTFSFQETQY; V: TRBV2; J: TRBJ2-5; size: -